One and the same sample provided the 3 T cell receptor beta chains below, sequenced in a study of blood T cell repertoires in COVID-19. Method: immunoSEQ multiplex PCR; TCRdb's copy keeps in-frame clones and lacks some. The sample carries roughly 130,000 clones, about 90% recorded once. The sequenced sample was peripheral blood. The source of these receptors is a woman aged 60-75 years with acute or convalescent COVID-19.

V and J are TRBV10-2 and TRBJ2-3; 13 positions match TRBD2. J lost 2 bases, V lost 6 bases, and 2 bases had no gene match. The CDR3 consists of 15 residues. CDR1 WSHSY and CDR2 SAAADI come from the germline V gene. The CDR3 loop is CASSGTSGTTDTQYF. CDR3 nucleotide sequence: TGCGCCAGCAGCGGGACTAGCGGGACCACAGATACGCAGTATTTT.

The chain combines TRBV2 with TRBJ1-5, with D maybe TRBD1 (5 bases). CDR3 length: 14 amino acids. Trimming removed 3 bases from V and 6 bases from J, with 12 bases in between. Germline-derived CDR1 and CDR2 are SNHLY and FYNNEI. The DNA for the CDR3 is TGTGCCAGCAGTGAGTTCCCAGGGTCTCAGCCCCAGCATTTT. The encoded protein is CASSEFPGSQPQHF. The full variable domain, completed using reference TRBV2 and TRBJ1-5, is EPEVTQTPSHQVTQMGQEVILRCVPISNHLYFYWYRQILGQKVEFLVSFYNNEISEKSEIFDDQFSVERPDGSNFTLKIRSTKLEDSAMYFCASSEFPGSQPQHFGDGTRLSIL.

This clone has just one count. The CDR3 bases are TGTGCCAGCAGTCTACGACAGGCTCCGAATGAAAAACTGTTTTTT. It translates to CASSLRQAPNEKLFF. This chain connects TRBV6-5 to TRBJ1-4, with a weak D call TRBD1 (6 bases). V was clipped by 5 bases and J by 5 bases, with 15 bases between them. There are 15 residues in the CDR3. The germline V gene has CDR1 MNHEY and CDR2 SVGAGI.